These 14 T cell receptor beta chains came from one sample sequenced in a study of blood T cell repertoires in COVID-19. Produced via immunoSEQ multiplex PCR; TCRdb's table is partial and in-frame only. The sample has some 160,000 clones; about 82% are singletons. Sequenced sample: peripheral blood. These TCRs come from a man in his 70s with active or convalescent COVID-19.

This rearrangement joins TRBV19 to TRBJ1-1; 7 nucleotides align to TRBD1. In germline, CDR1 is LNHDA, CDR2 SQIVND (reference sequence). The junction had 3 bases not matched to a gene; V was cut back by 1 base and J by 1 base. This CDR3 comprises 15 residues. The CDR3 DNA reads TGTGCCAGTAGTATAGCGGGACAGACGAACACTGAAGCTTTCTTT. It translates to CASSIAGQTNTEAFF.

The genes are TRBV5-4 and TRBJ1-2; D is uncertain. The ends were cut back, 4 bases at V and 3 bases at J, with 13 bases in the middle. The CDR3 runs 14 residues. The germline CDR1 and CDR2 sequences are SGHNT and YYREEE (reference sequence). CDR3 sequence (DNA): TGTGCCAGCAGCCTGGCCACAGCAGACTATGGCTACACCTTC. Amino acids: CASSLATADYGYTF.

V and J are TRBV2 and TRBJ2-1; 7 bases fit TRBD2. From germline, CDR1 is SNHLY and CDR2 FYNNEI. This CDR3 has 17 residues. V gave up 5 bases and J gave up 0 bases; unmatched junction bases: 10. The CDR3 is CASSKSGNLGSYNEQFF. The CDR3 coding sequence is TGTGCCAGCAGTAAGAGCGGGAATCTAGGCTCCTACAATGAGCAGTTCTTC.

The rearrangement uses TRBV30 and TRBJ1-3; 9 bases line up with TRBD1. CDR1 and CDR2 (germline): GTSNPN, SVGIG (reference sequence). This CDR3 spans 15 amino acids. The junction had 10 bases not matched to a gene; V was cut back by 7 bases and J by 3 bases. CDR3: CASKGTGSIGNTIYF. For the CDR3, the DNA is TGTGCCTCTAAAGGGACAGGGTCCATTGGAAACACCATATATTTT.

The CDR3, as DNA: TGCGCCAGCAGCCTCAAGGGACTAGCGGGAGCTCCATCTTCCGAGCAGTACTTC. Its protein product is CASSLKGLAGAPSSEQYF. The chain is built from TRBV5-1 and TRBJ2-7, with TRBD2 identical over 14 bases. The V segment lost 4 bases and the J segment 6 bases; nucleotides outside the gene matches: 15. The V gene's germline CDR1 is SGHRS and CDR2 YFSETQ. CDR3 length: 18 residues.

This chain connects TRBV10-3 to TRBJ2-1; TRBD2 matches at 13 bases. This CDR3 has 16 amino acids. The ends lost 3 bases at V and 7 bases at J; junction bases unmatched: 6. CDR1 ENHRY and CDR2 SYGVKD come from the germline V gene. CDR3 protein: CAISDFTSGRGNEQFF. The CDR3 region has the DNA TGTGCCATCAGTGACTTCACTAGCGGGAGGGGGAATGAGCAGTTCTTC.

This clone occurred a few times. This chain connects TRBV5-4 to TRBJ1-3, with 7 nucleotides matching TRBD1. This CDR3 is built from 16 residues. The germline gives CDR1 SGHNT, CDR2 YYREEE (reference sequence). The ends lost 0 bases at V and 3 bases at J; junction bases unmatched: 6. The chain's CDR3 is CASSLEKGAFGNTIYF. The CDR3 DNA reads TGTGCCAGCAGCTTGGAGAAGGGGGCGTTTGGAAACACCATATATTTT. The full variable domain, rest sourced from reference TRBV5-4 and TRBJ1-3, is ETGVTQSPTHLIKTRGQQVTLRCSSQSGHNTVSWYQQALGQGPQFIFQYYREEENGRGNFPPRFSGLQFPNYSSELNVNALELDDSALYLCASSLEKGAFGNTIYFGEGSWLTVV.

This clone was observed a handful of times. This CDR3 is also generated by other DNA sequences in the sample. The V and J genes are TRBV5-5 and TRBJ2-5, with 10 bases identical to TRBD1. Germline V gives CDR1 SGHKS, CDR2 YYEKEE (reference sequence). The CDR3 has 14 residues. The junction had 0 bases not matched to a gene; V was cut back by 0 bases and J by 4 bases. CDR3 nucleotide sequence: TGTGCCAGCAGCTTGGGGACAGGGGGAGAGACCCAGTACTTC. Protein sequence: CASSLGTGGETQYF.

The chain joins TRBV5-1 to TRBJ1-1; 7 bases align to TRBD1. Trimming cost V 3 bases and J 4 bases; bases outside gene matches: 6. The CDR3 contains 14 residues. The germline V gene has CDR1 SGHRS and CDR2 YFSETQ. For the CDR3, the DNA is TGCGCCAGCAGCTGGGACAGTTACGGCACTGAAGCTTTCTTT. As protein: CASSWDSYGTEAFF.

The V call is TRBV6-6, the J call TRBJ1-2; D unclear. The CDR3 has 14 residues. Per the germline V gene, CDR1 is MNHNY and CDR2 is SVGAGI (reference sequence). Trimming shortened V by 5 bases and J by 4 bases, and 14 bases separated the two germline ends. The CDR3, as DNA: TGTGCCAGCAGTCCGGGTTCACGAGCCTATGGCTACACCTTC. Translation: CASSPGSRAYGYTF.

This clone was observed a handful of times. The chain carries TRBV2 and TRBJ2-2; D perhaps matches TRBD1 (5 bases). Germline V gives CDR1 SNHLY, CDR2 FYNNEI. The V end was cut by 8 bases, the J end by 1 base, with 17 bases between. The CDR3 is 16 amino acids. CDR3 residues: CASLLGAGQNTGELFF. The CDR3 nucleotides read TGTGCCAGCCTCCTAGGGGCAGGCCAGAACACCGGGGAGCTGTTTTTT.

The gene calls are TRBV5-1 and TRBJ1-1; 9 positions match TRBD1. CDR1 and CDR2 (germline): SGHRS, YFSETQ. The CDR3 runs to 14 residues. The junction had 1 base not matched to a gene; V was cut back by 4 bases and J by 0 bases. This chain's CDR3 is CASSRTGVNTEAFF. The CDR3, as DNA: TGCGCCAGCAGCCGGACAGGGGTGAACACTGAAGCTTTCTTT.

This clone was observed a few times. The rearrangement links TRBV2 to TRBJ2-1, with 7 bases that match TRBD1. CDR3 size: 14 residues. J gave up 6 bases and V 2 bases, and 4 bases lay outside the gene matches. Germline V gene data show CDR1 as SNHLY and CDR2 as FYNNEI. The CDR3 DNA sequence: TGTGCCAGCAGTGAATTCGACAGGGCCAATGAGCAGTTCTTC. It specifies CASSEFDRANEQFF.

The genes are TRBV20-1 and TRBJ2-1; 7 bases are a match to TRBD1. The CDR3 length is 11 residues. Germline CDR1 DFQATT, CDR2 SNEGSKA (reference sequence). CDR3 coding DNA: TGCAGCTACAGGGGTTACAATGAGCAGTTCTTC. Translation: CSYRGYNEQFF.